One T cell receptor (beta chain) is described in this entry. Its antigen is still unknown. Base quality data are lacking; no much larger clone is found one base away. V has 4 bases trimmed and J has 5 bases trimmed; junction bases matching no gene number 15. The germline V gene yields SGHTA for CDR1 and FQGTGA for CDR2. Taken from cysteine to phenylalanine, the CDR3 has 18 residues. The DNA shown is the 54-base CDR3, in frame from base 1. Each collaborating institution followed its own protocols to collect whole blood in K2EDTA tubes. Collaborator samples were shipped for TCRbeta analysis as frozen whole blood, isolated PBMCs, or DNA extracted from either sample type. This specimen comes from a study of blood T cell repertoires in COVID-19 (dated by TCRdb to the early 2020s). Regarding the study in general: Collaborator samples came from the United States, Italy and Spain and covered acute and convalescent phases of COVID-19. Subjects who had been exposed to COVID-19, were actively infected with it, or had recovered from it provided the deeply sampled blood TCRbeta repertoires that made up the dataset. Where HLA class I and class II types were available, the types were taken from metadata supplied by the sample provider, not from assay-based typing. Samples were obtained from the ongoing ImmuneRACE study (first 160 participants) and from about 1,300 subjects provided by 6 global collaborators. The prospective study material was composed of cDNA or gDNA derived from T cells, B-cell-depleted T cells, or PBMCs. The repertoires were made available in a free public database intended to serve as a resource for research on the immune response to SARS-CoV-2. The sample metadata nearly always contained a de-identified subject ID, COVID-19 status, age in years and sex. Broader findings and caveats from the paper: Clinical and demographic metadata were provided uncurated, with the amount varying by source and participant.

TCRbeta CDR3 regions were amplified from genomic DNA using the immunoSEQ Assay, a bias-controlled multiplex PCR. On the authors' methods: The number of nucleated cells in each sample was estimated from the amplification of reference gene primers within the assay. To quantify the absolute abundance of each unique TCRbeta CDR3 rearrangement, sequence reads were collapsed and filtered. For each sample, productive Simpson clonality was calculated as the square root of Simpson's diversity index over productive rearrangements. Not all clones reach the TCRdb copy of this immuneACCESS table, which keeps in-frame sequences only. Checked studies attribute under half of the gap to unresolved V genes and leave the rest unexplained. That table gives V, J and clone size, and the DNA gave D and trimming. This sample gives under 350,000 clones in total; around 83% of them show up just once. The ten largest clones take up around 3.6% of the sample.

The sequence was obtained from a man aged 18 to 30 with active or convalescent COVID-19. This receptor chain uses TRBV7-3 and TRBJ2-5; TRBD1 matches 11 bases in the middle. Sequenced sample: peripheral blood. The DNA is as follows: TGTGCCAGCAGCTCATTCCCCGGGACAGGGGGACGTTCGGAGACCCAGTACTTC. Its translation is CASSSFPGTGGRSETQYF.